This entry lists 13 T cell receptor beta chains sequenced from one sample in a study of cytomegalovirus exposure and HLA in healthy donors (dated by TCRdb to 2016 to 2017). To prepare the library, the immunoSEQ multiplex PCR assay was applied. This is the immuneACCESS table as TCRdb keeps it, with only in-frame sequences that have V and J called. A part of the clones is gone; compared with another copy, unresolved V genes explain less than half, and the rest is unexplained. A total of 55,000 to 70,000 clones appear in this sample, 91% of them only once. In total, the top ten clones hold approximately 2.1% of the sample. Sequenced sample: PBMCs. The receptors were gathered from a woman in her twenties or thirties in good health and CMV-seronegative.

The chain's CDR3 is CASSGGQLRNEQFF. For the CDR3, the DNA is TGTGCCAGCAGCGGCGGACAACTCCGCAATGAGCAGTTCTTC. The rearrangement links TRBV9 to TRBJ2-1, with D perhaps TRBD1 (5 bases). Trimming took off 3 bases at V and 6 bases at J, with 13 bases between the two ends. The germline V gene encodes CDR1 SGDLS and CDR2 YYNGEE. This CDR3 is built from 14 residues.

This sequence joins TRBV9 and TRBJ1-4; no clear D. Trimming removed 1 base from V and 7 bases from J, with 14 bases in between. This CDR3 has 15 residues. Germline assignment: CDR1 SGDLS and CDR2 YYNGEE. In DNA, the CDR3 is TGTGCCAGCAGCGTATCCGGCCTGGGAGGTGAAAAACTGTTTTTT. Its protein product is CASSVSGLGGEKLFF.

The chain links TRBV6-1 to TRBJ1-2; 10 bases fit TRBD1. The germline CDR1 and CDR2 sequences are MNHNS and SASEGT. V lost 6 bases and J lost 1; bases outside the gene matches: 5. This CDR3 has 15 amino acids. CDR3 region: CASRGGQGFNYGYTF. The CDR3 DNA is TGTGCCAGCAGGGGGGGACAGGGGTTTAACTATGGCTACACCTTC.

A single count supports this clone. V is TRBV19 and J is TRBJ2-3; 8 bases fit TRBD1. Per germline, CDR1 LNHDA and CDR2 SQIVND (reference sequence). The CDR3 loop spans 15 amino acids. Trimming took 2 bases from V and 1 from J; bases not matched to a gene: 2. CDR3 sequence (DNA): TGTGCCAGTAGTATACAACAGGGGGGCACAGATACGCAGTATTTT. Its translation is CASSIQQGGTDTQYF.

V and J are TRBV7-2 and TRBJ1-1; 10 nucleotides match TRBD1. The CDR3 has 17 residues. Trimming took 5 bases from V and 3 from J; bases not matched to a gene: 12. Germline V gene lookup returns CDR1 SGHTA and CDR2 FQGNSA. The CDR3 is CASSLLTGGALDTEAFF. The CDR3 DNA reads as TGTGCCAGCAGCCTATTGACAGGGGGCGCCTTGGACACTGAAGCTTTCTTT.

V usage is TRBV6-5 and J usage is TRBJ1-2; D is unresolved. This CDR3 comprises 14 residues. The germline CDR1 and CDR2 sequences are MNHEY and SVGAGI. The ends were cut back, 0 bases at V and 4 bases at J, with 9 bases in the middle. CDR3: CASSYSAAPYGYTF. The CDR3 DNA reads as TGTGCCAGCAGTTACTCGGCCGCACCCTATGGCTACACCTTC.

The gene calls are TRBV4-3 and TRBJ1-3; D not certain. V lost 0 bases, J lost 2 bases, and 11 bases lay in between. The CDR3 spans 16 residues. CDR1 is LGHNA, CDR2 YSLEER, per germline. The CDR3 loop reads CASSQDSTDTGNTIYF. The DNA of the CDR3 is TGCGCCAGCAGCCAAGATTCTACCGACACTGGAAACACCATATATTTT.

The CDR3 protein is CASSLEGQGARGELFF. CDR3 nucleotide sequence: TGTGCCAGCAGCTTAGAGGGACAGGGGGCTAGGGGGGAGCTGTTTTTT. The gene calls are TRBV7-2 and TRBJ2-2; 12 nucleotides match TRBD1. The ends lost 1 base at V and 8 bases at J; junction bases unmatched: 5. The CDR3 spans 16 residues. Germline V gene data show CDR1 as SGHTA and CDR2 as FQGNSA.

This chain uses TRBV11-2 with TRBJ2-5; 10 nucleotides match TRBD2. J was trimmed by 1 base and V by 8 bases; bases with no gene match: 7. CDR1 and CDR2 from the germline V gene are SGHAT and FQNNGV. There are 15 residues in the CDR3. The DNA of the CDR3 is TGTGCCAGCGGGGATAGCGGGAGGCCCCAAGAGACCCAGTACTTC. Amino acid sequence: CASGDSGRPQETQYF.

The chain combines TRBV27 with TRBJ2-5, with 10 bases matching TRBD2. Trimming cost V 2 bases and J 6 bases; bases outside gene matches: 12. Germline CDR1 reads MNHEY; CDR2 reads SMNVEV (reference sequence). The CDR3 totals 17 residues. CDR3 in amino acids: CASSLGNRGTSVKTQYF. In nucleotides, the CDR3 is TGTGCCAGCAGTTTAGGGAACCGAGGGACTAGCGTCAAGACCCAGTACTTC.

The gene calls are TRBV5-8 and TRBJ2-7, with D maybe TRBD1 (5 bases). Trimming left V 0 bases short and J 9 bases short, with 13 bases between. CDR3 length equals 13 residues. Germline V lookup: CDR1 SGHTS, CDR2 YDEGEE. CDR3 nucleotides: TGTGCCAGCAGCTTGGGGGGCCCCCTAGGGCAGTACTTC. Its protein product is CASSLGGPLGQYF.

The chain has TRBV27 and TRBJ2-3; possibly TRBD2 for D (5 bases). Deletions cut 6 bases from V and 3 bases from J, with 10 bases between. The germline gives CDR1 MNHEY, CDR2 SMNVEV (reference sequence). This CDR3 is built from 13 residues. CDR3 nucleotide sequence: TGTGCCAGCAGGCGGACTCGAACAGATACGCAGTATTTT. This codes for CASRRTRTDTQYF.

CDR3 residues: CASREQGAQGYTF. The CDR3, as DNA: TGTGCCAGCAGAGAACAGGGGGCGCAAGGCTACACCTTC. The V and J genes are TRBV6-1 and TRBJ1-2; 9 positions agree with TRBD1. The CDR3 extends over 13 amino acids. From germline, CDR1 is MNHNS and CDR2 SASEGT. V gave up 6 bases and J gave up 8 bases; unmatched junction bases: 7.